Listed below are T cell receptor beta chains from one sample, sequenced in a study of T-cell memory formation after mild COVID-19. TCRdb processed the 5' RACE reads anew with MiXCR; each CDR3 protein has one entry. This sample has roughly 240,000 distinct CDR3 sequences, with less than 20% found just once. The sequenced material came from PBMCs or a T cell subset sorted from them (not recorded which). These receptor sequences come from an adult woman who had mild COVID-19 (a few samples of this study predate the infection). Cell type and time point are not known. Both conserved end residues are part of each CDR3. The D gene is left open where the match is weak. Clone size is shown for a subset of rows, as once, few, many or a class of expanded clone.

cdr3_aa,cdr3_nt,v_call,j_call,clone_size,d_call
CASSTRTSGSHEQYF,TGTGCCAGTAGTACCCGGACTAGCGGGAGTCACGAGCAGTACTTC,TRBV19,TRBJ2-7,few,TRBD2
CASSPNGQTYEQYF,TGTGCCAGCAGCCCTAACGGACAGACCTACGAGCAGTACTTC,TRBV3-1,TRBJ2-7,NA,NA
CASSPLTGNTEAFF,TGTGCCAGCTCACCACTAACAGGGAACACTGAAGCTTTCTTT,TRBV18,TRBJ1-1,few,NA
CASSSGNGIYEQYF,TGCGCCAGCAGCTCCGGTAACGGAATCTACGAGCAGTACTTC,TRBV5-1,TRBJ2-7,few,NA
CASSLGTNNYGYTF,TGCGCCAGCAGCTTGGGAACAAATAACTATGGCTACACCTTC,TRBV5-1,TRBJ1-2,few,NA
CASSPGLAGPTGELFF,TGTGCCAGCAGTCCGGGACTAGCGGGACCCACCGGGGAGCTGTTTTTT,TRBV14,TRBJ2-2,NA,TRBD2
CASSTRQGPRYDEQFF,TGTGCCAGCAGTACGAGACAGGGTCCTAGGTACGATGAGCAGTTCTTC,TRBV27,TRBJ2-1,few,TRBD1
CASGQAGQRGEQYF,TGTGCCAGCGGACAAGCTGGACAGCGAGGCGAGCAGTACTTC,TRBV2,TRBJ2-7,few,NA
CASSWYSGANVLTF,TGCGCCAGCAGCTGGTACAGCGGGGCCAACGTCCTGACTTTC,TRBV5-1,TRBJ2-6,NA,NA
CASTRGQPNGSNSPLHF,TGTGCCAGCACCAGGGGACAGCCAAATGGGAGTAATTCACCCCTCCACTTT,TRBV5-4,TRBJ1-6,NA,TRBD1
CASSLVGVYEQYF,TGTGCCAGCAGCTTAGTAGGGGTCTACGAGCAGTACTTC,TRBV7-6,TRBJ2-7,NA,NA
CASSGYGRNYGYTF,TGCGCCAGCAGCGGGTATGGGCGGAACTATGGCTACACCTTC,TRBV4-1,TRBJ1-2,few,NA
CASRSQGGAEQFF,TGTGCCAGCAGGTCTCAGGGAGGCGCTGAGCAGTTCTTC,TRBV7-9,TRBJ2-1,NA,NA
CASSLMQGSEAFF,TGTGCCAGCAGCTTAATGCAGGGCTCTGAAGCTTTCTTT,TRBV7-3,TRBJ1-1,NA,NA
CSARGIQNEQYF,TGCAGTGCTAGAGGTATCCAGAACGAGCAGTACTTC,TRBV20-1,TRBJ2-7,few,NA
CASSLGATSGRANEQFF,TGTGCCAGCAGCTTAGGGGCGACTAGCGGGAGGGCAAATGAGCAGTTCTTC,TRBV7-6,TRBJ2-1,NA,TRBD2
CASSTRGSGANVLTF,TGTGCCAGTAGCACCAGGGGATCTGGGGCCAACGTCCTGACTTTC,TRBV19,TRBJ2-6,NA,NA
CASSLIVVVVGEQFF,TGTGCCAGCAGCCTGATAGTAGTCGTGGTTGGTGAGCAGTTCTTC,TRBV5-5,TRBJ2-1,many,NA
CATGGQGRTPLHF,TGTGCCACCGGAGGACAGGGTAGGACACCCCTCCACTTT,TRBV19,TRBJ1-6,NA,TRBD1
CASSQGFIYGYTF,TGTGCCAGCAGCCAGGGGTTTATCTATGGCTACACCTTC,TRBV14,TRBJ1-2,NA,NA
CASSASGTENQPQHF,TGTGCCAGCAGCGCCTCCGGGACAGAGAATCAGCCCCAGCATTTT,TRBV9,TRBJ1-5,NA,TRBD1
CASSLVLSGANVLTF,TGTGCCAGCAGCTTAGTATTATCTGGGGCCAACGTCCTGACTTTC,TRBV7-2,TRBJ2-6,NA,NA
CASSSQVTDTQYF,TGCGCCAGCAGCTCACAGGTTACAGATACGCAGTATTTT,TRBV5-1,TRBJ2-3,many,NA
CASSLPTGSFTEAFF,TGTGCCAGCAGCCTACCAACAGGGAGTTTCACTGAAGCTTTCTTT,TRBV11-2,TRBJ1-1,NA,NA
CASSTRQGYYNEQFF,TGTGCCAGCAGCACGCGACAGGGGTACTACAATGAGCAGTTCTTC,TRBV7-8,TRBJ2-1,few,TRBD1
CASSYYRGRADTQYF,TGTGCCAGCAGTTACTACCGGGGGAGAGCAGATACGCAGTATTTT,TRBV12-3/TRBV12-4,TRBJ2-3,NA,NA
CASSQGAGGRSNQPQHF,TGCGCCAGCAGCCAAGGGGCAGGGGGGCGTAGCAATCAGCCCCAGCATTTT,TRBV4-1,TRBJ1-5,NA,TRBD1
CASSLRRGVSSTDTQYF,TGTGCCAGCAGCTTGAGGCGGGGGGTCTCTAGCACAGATACGCAGTATTTT,TRBV7-8,TRBJ2-3,NA,TRBD2
CASSQDWTASSYEQYF,TGTGCCAGCAGCCAAGATTGGACGGCGAGCTCCTACGAGCAGTACTTC,TRBV4-2,TRBJ2-7,NA,NA
CSARHVRGVETQYF,TGCAGTGCTAGACACGTACGGGGGGTGGAGACCCAGTACTTC,TRBV20-1,TRBJ2-5,NA,TRBD2
CSACPTSNSEAFF,TGCAGTGCCTGCCCAACTTCGAATAGTGAAGCTTTCTTT,TRBV20-1,TRBJ1-1,NA,NA
CASSGSGRPQETQYF,TGTGCCAGCAGCGGTAGCGGGAGACCCCAAGAGACCCAGTACTTC,TRBV9,TRBJ2-5,few,TRBD2
CATSDHVRTAGNEQFF,TGTGCCACCAGTGACCACGTTAGGACAGCTGGCAATGAGCAGTTCTTC,TRBV24-1,TRBJ2-1,NA,NA
CASNTGENTEAFF,TGTGCCAGTAACACAGGGGAGAACACTGAAGCTTTCTTT,TRBV19,TRBJ1-1,NA,TRBD1
CASSSDGGRGGYTF,TGCGCCAGCAGCTCAGACGGGGGTCGAGGTGGCTACACCTTC,TRBV5-1,TRBJ1-2,few,NA
CASSPFTRDRLQQDEKLFF,TGCGCCAGCAGCCCGTTTACGAGGGACAGGCTACAACAAGATGAAAAACTGTTTTTT,TRBV5-1,TRBJ1-4,NA,TRBD1
CASRSQGAQNTEAFF,TGTGCCAGCAGATCCCAGGGGGCGCAGAACACTGAAGCTTTCTTT,TRBV12-3/TRBV12-4,TRBJ1-1,NA,TRBD1
CASSLGGGNEKLFF,TGCGCCAGCAGCTTGGGCGGGGGAAATGAAAAACTGTTTTTT,TRBV5-1,TRBJ1-4,NA,NA
CASSQPGGQGNEQFF,TGTGCCAGCAGCCAGCCGGGGGGGCAGGGCAATGAGCAGTTCTTC,TRBV3-1,TRBJ2-1,few,TRBD2
CAISDSTTGPRLDEQFF,TGTGCCATCAGTGATTCGACGACAGGGCCACGCCTCGATGAGCAGTTCTTC,TRBV10-3,TRBJ2-1,few,TRBD1
CASNQQGSYNSPLHF,TGTGCCAGCAATCAGCAGGGATCCTATAATTCACCCCTCCACTTT,TRBV6-1,TRBJ1-6,few,NA
CATSADSYGYTF,TGTGCCACCAGTGCAGACAGCTATGGCTACACCTTC,TRBV24-1,TRBJ1-2,NA,NA
CASRLAGADTQYF,TGTGCCAGCAGACTAGCGGGGGCAGATACGCAGTATTTT,TRBV12-3/TRBV12-4,TRBJ2-3,NA,TRBD2
CASSVWVEDKEGYTF,TGTGCCAGCAGCGTATGGGTAGAGGACAAGGAAGGCTACACCTTC,TRBV9,TRBJ1-2,few,NA
CASSLVGLRADEQFF,TGTGCCAGCAGCTTAGTCGGACTCAGGGCCGATGAGCAGTTCTTC,TRBV7-2,TRBJ2-1,NA,NA
CASSTGIAGELFF,TGTGCCAGCAGCACAGGGATCGCCGGGGAGCTGTTTTTT,TRBV6-2/TRBV6-3,TRBJ2-2,few,NA
CASSLVDGFGRDNEQFF,TGTGCCAGCAGTCTAGTCGACGGTTTCGGGAGGGACAATGAGCAGTTCTTC,TRBV28,TRBJ2-1,few,TRBD2
CASSPIAGAGETQYF,TGCGCCAGCAGCCCCATAGCGGGGGCAGGAGAGACCCAGTACTTC,TRBV5-1,TRBJ2-5,few,TRBD2
CASSWGTGELFF,TGCGCCAGCAGCTGGGGCACCGGGGAGCTGTTTTTT,TRBV5-1,TRBJ2-2,NA,NA
CSAGPSSYNSPLHF,TGCAGTGCTGGTCCGAGCTCCTATAATTCACCCCTCCACTTT,TRBV20-1,TRBJ1-6,NA,NA